The 2 T cell receptor beta chains given below trace back to one sample, sequenced in a study of blood T cells in healthy people across ages. A second roughly 6 to 12 cycle PCR used barcoded and J-beta primers. Each CDR3 protein is one row after TCRdb ran MiXCR on the 5' RACE reads. This sample has about 900,000 distinct CDR3 sequences, with around two thirds found just once. The sequencing input was blood. Receptor source: a man in his thirties or forties in good health.

The chain combines TRBV7-2 with TRBJ2-3; 9 positions agree with TRBD2. This CDR3 spans 16 amino acids. Looked up from germline, CDR1 is SGHTA and CDR2 is FQGNSA. V was clipped by 4 bases and J by 2 bases; unmatched bases: 7. The CDR3: CASSSGVAGATDTQYF. DNA of the CDR3: TGTGCCAGCAGCTCGGGCGTAGCGGGGGCCACAGATACGCAGTATTTT. Based on the CDR3 plus reference TRBV7-2 and TRBJ2-3, the full variable domain is GAGVSQSPSNKVTEKGKDVELRCDPISGHTALYWYRQSLGQGLEFLIYFQGNSAPDKSGLPSDRFSAERTGGSVSTLTIQRTQQEDSAVYLCASSSGVAGATDTQYFGPGTRLTVL.

This clonotype has just a few counts. The chain combines TRBV7-2 with TRBJ2-7; no definite D call. CDR1 and CDR2 from the germline V gene are SGHTA and FQGNSA. Trimming removed 1 base at V and 0 bases at J, with 7 bases between. The CDR3 length is 14 residues. The CDR3 spells CASSLVPSSYEQYF. In DNA, the CDR3 is TGTGCCAGCAGCTTAGTCCCTTCCTCCTACGAGCAGTACTTC.